This T cell receptor (beta chain) is from a study of T cells after yellow fever vaccination. From the 5' RACE reads, TCRdb called clonotypes with MiXCR, one entry per CDR3 protein. The sample has around 600,000 distinct CDR3 sequences, roughly an eighth seen once. Germline-derived CDR1 and CDR2 are SGHDT and YYEEEE. V was cut by 5 bases and J by 4 bases, with 18 bases left in between. CDR3 length equals 15 residues. This TCR came from a man aged 25-40 years who received the YFV17D yellow fever vaccine. This sequence joins TRBV5-6 and TRBJ2-5; weak D call: TRBD2 (6 bases). This sample comprised PBMCs, obtained on the day of the yellow fever booster vaccination. The CDR3 is CASSLRVTSVETQYF. Written as DNA, the CDR3 is TGTGCCAGCAGTTTACGCGTGACTAGTGTAGAGACCCAGTACTTC.